The sequence of this TCR beta chain was determined in a study of blood T cell repertoires in COVID-19. The wider study: Donors in the United States, Italy and Spain gave samples during acute or convalescent COVID-19.

This CDR3 has 16 residues. Germline loops: CDR1 SGHDN, CDR2 FVKESK. The V end was cut by 1 base, the J end by 0 bases, with 7 bases between. Per the authors' pipeline: From reference gene primer amplification, estimates of nucleated cell counts were derived. TCRdb's copy holds only in-frame clones and misses some; the assay was immunoSEQ multiplex PCR. The V and J calls and clone size come from that table; D and trimming were worked out from the DNA. This table has about 190,000 clones, 70% to 90% appearing once. Sequencing used peripheral blood. The J gene is TRBJ2-6, the V gene TRBV14; no firm D call. This TCR was sampled from a woman aged 40 to 50 who had recovered from COVID-19. CDR3 DNA: TGTGCCAGCAGCCAAGTGCGCTTCTCTGGGGCCAACGTCCTGACTTTC. Translated, it gives CASSQVRFSGANVLTF.